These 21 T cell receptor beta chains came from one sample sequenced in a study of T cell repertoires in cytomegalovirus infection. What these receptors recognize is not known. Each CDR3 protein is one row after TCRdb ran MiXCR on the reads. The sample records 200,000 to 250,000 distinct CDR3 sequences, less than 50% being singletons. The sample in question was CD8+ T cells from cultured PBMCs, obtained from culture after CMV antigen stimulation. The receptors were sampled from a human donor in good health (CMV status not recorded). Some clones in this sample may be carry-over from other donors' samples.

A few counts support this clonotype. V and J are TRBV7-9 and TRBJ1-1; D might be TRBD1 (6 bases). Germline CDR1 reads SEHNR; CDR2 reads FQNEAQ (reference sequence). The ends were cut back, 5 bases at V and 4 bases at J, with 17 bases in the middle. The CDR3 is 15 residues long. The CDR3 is CASSIPRGGITEAFF. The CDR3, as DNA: TGTGCCAGCAGCATCCCTAGAGGGGGGATCACTGAAGCTTTCTTT. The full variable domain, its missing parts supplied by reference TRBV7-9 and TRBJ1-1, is DTGVSQNPRHKITKRGQNVTFRCDPISEHNRLYWYRQTLGQGPEFLTYFQNEAQLEKSRLLSDRFSAERPKGSFSTLEIQRTEQGDSAMYLCASSIPRGGITEAFFGQGTRLTVV.

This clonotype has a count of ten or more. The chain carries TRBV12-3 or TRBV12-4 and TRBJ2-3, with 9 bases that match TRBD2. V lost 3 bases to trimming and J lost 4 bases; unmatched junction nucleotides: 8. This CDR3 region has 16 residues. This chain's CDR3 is CASSFLAGGPPDTQYF. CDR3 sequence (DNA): TGTGCCAGCAGTTTCCTGGCGGGAGGGCCCCCAGATACGCAGTATTTT.

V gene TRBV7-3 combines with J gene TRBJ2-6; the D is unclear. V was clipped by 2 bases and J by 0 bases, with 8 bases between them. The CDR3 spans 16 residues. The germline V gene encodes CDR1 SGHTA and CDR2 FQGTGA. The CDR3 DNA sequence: TGTGCCAGCAGCTTAGTCAGGCCCTCTGGGGCCAACGTCCTGACTTTC. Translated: CASSLVRPSGANVLTF. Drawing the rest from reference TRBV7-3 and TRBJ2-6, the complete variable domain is GAGVSQTPSNKVTEKGKYVELRCDPISGHTALYWYRQSLGQGPEFLIYFQGTGAADDSGLPNDRFFAVRPEGSVSTLKIQRTERGDSAVYLCASSLVRPSGANVLTFGAGSRLTVL.

The CDR3 bases are TGTGCCAGCAGCTTAGCCAGGGAGCGTAGGTACACAGATACGCAGTATTTT. Translation: CASSLARERRYTDTQYF. The rearrangement links TRBV5-4 to TRBJ2-3, with D possibly called TRBD1 or TRBD2 (5 bases each). Germline values: CDR1 SGHNT, CDR2 YYREEE (reference sequence). Trimming cost V 2 bases and J 2 bases, with 18 bases left between them. The CDR3 has 17 amino acids.

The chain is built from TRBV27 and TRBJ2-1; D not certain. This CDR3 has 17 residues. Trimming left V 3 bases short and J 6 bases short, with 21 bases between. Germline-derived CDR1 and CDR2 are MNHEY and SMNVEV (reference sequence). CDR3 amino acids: CASSFGPLGFDGNEQFF. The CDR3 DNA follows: TGTGCCAGCAGTTTTGGGCCTCTAGGATTCGATGGCAATGAGCAGTTCTTC.

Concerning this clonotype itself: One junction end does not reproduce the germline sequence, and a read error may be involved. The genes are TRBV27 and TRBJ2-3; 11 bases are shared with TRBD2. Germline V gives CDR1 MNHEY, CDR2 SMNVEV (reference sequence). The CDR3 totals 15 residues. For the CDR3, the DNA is TGTGCCAGCAGGGGACTAGCGGACCGCACGGATACGCAGTATTTT. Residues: CASRGLADRTDTQYF.

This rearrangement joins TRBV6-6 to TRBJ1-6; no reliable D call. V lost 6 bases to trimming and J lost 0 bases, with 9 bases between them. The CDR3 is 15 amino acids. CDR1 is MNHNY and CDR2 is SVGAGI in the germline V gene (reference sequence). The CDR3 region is CASSLDRSYNSPLHF. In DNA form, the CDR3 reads TGTGCCAGCAGCTTAGATCGCTCCTATAATTCACCCCTCCACTTT.

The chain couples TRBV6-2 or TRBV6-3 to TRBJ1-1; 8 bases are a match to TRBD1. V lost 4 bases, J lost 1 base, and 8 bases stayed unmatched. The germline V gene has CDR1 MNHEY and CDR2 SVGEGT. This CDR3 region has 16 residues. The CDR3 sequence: CASSFPRTGWNTEAFF. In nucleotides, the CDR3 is TGTGCCAGCAGTTTTCCTAGGACAGGGTGGAACACTGAAGCTTTCTTT.

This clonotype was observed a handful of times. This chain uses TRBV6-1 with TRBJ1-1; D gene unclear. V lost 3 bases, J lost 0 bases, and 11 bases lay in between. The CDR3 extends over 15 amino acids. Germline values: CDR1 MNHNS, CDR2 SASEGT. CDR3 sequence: CASSEWVGMNTEAFF. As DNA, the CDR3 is TGTGCCAGCAGTGAGTGGGTGGGAATGAACACTGAAGCTTTCTTT.

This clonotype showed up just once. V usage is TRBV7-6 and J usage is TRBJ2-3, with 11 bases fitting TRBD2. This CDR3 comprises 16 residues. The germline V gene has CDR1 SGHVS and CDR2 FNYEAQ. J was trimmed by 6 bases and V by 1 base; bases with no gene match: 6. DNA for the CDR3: TGTGCCAGCAGCTTAGGGCTAGCGGGAGGTGTGGATACGCAGTATTTT. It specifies CASSLGLAGGVDTQYF.

In DNA form, the CDR3 reads TGTGCCAGCGCTGGGGGGGTTAACACTGAAGCTTTCTTT. Translation: CASAGGVNTEAFF. The chain carries TRBV27 and TRBJ1-1; D might be TRBD1 (5 bases). Trimming removed 8 bases at V and 2 bases at J, with 12 bases between. The CDR3 has 13 amino acids. Germline lookup yields CDR1 MNHEY and CDR2 SMNVEV (reference sequence).

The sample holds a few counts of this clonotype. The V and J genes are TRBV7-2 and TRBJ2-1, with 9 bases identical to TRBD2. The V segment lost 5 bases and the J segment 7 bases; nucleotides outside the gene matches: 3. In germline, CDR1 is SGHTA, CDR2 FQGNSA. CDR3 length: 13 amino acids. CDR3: CASSATSGNEQFF. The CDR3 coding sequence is TGTGCCAGCAGCGCTACTAGCGGGAATGAGCAGTTCTTC.

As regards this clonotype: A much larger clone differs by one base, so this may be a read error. The CDR3 sequence is CASSSSGGLVNVQFF. The CDR3 nucleotides are TGTGCCAGCAGCTCAAGCGGGGGCTTAGTCAATGTGCAGTTCTTC. The chain combines TRBV7-6 with TRBJ2-1; the match to TRBD2 covers 8 bases. This CDR3 is 15 amino acids long. Germline loops: CDR1 SGHVS, CDR2 FNYEAQ. Filled out from reference TRBV7-6 and TRBJ2-1, the complete variable domain reads GAGVSQSPRYKVTKRGQDVALRCDPISGHVSLYWYRQALGQGPEFLTYFNYEAQQDKSGLPNDRFSAERPEGSISTLTIQRTEQRDSAMYRCASSSSGGLVNVQFFGPGTRLTVL.

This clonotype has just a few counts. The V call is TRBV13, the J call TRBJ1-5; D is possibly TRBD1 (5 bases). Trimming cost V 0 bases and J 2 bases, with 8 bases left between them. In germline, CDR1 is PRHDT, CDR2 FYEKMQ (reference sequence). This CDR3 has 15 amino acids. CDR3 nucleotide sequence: TGTGCCAGCAGCTTAGGGGGGGACGGCAATCAGCCCCAGCATTTT. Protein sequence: CASSLGGDGNQPQHF.

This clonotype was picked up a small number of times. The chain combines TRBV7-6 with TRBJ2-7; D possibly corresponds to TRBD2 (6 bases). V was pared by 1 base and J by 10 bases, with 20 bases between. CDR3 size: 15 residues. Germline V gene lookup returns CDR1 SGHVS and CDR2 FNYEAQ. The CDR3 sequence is CASSLDGSPLRRQYF. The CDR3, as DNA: TGTGCCAGCAGCTTAGACGGGAGTCCCTTACGGCGACAGTACTTC.

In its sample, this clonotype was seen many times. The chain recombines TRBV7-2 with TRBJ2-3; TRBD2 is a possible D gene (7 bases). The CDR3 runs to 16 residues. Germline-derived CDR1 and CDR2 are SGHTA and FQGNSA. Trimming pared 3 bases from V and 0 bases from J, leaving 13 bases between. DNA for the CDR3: TGTGCCAGCAGCTTTAGAGGGGGGGGCAGCACAGATACGCAGTATTTT. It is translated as CASSFRGGGSTDTQYF.

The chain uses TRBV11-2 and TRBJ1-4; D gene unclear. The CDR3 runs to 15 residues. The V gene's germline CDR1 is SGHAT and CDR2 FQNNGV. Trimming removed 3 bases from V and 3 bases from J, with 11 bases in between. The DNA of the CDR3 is TGTGCCAGCAGCTTCGCTGGGAGGTCTAATGAAAAACTGTTTTTT. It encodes CASSFAGRSNEKLFF. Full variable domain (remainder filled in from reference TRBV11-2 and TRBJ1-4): EAGVAQSPRYKIIEKRQSVAFWCNPISGHATLYWYQQILGQGPKLLIQFQNNGVVDDSQLPKDRFSAERLKGVDSTLKIQPAKLEDSAVYLCASSFAGRSNEKLFFGSGTQLSVL.

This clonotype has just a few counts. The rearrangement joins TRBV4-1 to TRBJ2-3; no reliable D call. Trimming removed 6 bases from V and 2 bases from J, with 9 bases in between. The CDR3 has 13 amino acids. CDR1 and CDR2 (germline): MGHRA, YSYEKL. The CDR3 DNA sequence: TGCGCCAGCAGTCCAGGCATCACAGATACGCAGTATTTT. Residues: CASSPGITDTQYF.

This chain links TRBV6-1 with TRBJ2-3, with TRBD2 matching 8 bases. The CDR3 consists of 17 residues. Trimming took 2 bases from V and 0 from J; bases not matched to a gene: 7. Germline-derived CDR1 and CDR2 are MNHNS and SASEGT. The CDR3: CASSEWFPGGSTDTQYF. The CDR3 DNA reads TGTGCCAGCAGTGAATGGTTTCCGGGGGGGAGCACAGATACGCAGTATTTT.

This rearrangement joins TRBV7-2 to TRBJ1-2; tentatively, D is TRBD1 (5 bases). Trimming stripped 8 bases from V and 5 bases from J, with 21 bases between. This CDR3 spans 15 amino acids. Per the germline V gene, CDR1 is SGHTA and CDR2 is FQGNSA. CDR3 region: CASFGPGRVGYGYTF. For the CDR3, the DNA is TGTGCCAGCTTCGGCCCTGGCAGGGTGGGTTATGGCTACACCTTC.

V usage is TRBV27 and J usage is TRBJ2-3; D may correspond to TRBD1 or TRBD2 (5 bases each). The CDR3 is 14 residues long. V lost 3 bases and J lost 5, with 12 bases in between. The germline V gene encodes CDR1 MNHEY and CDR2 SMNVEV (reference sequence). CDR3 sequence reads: CASSFSGRGDTQYF. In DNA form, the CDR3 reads TGTGCCAGCAGTTTCTCGGGGCGCGGAGATACGCAGTATTTT.